The 25 T cell receptor beta chains below all came from one sample that was sequenced in a study of blood T cells in healthy people across ages. It was with a sample-barcoded 5' primer and a J-beta primer mix that a second PCR of roughly 7 to 12 cycles was run. Each CDR3 protein gets one entry after TCRdb re-called the 5' RACE reads with MiXCR. The sample includes about 760,000 distinct CDR3 sequences, roughly 56% of them seen just once. The sequenced sample consisted of blood. These receptors were taken from a man aged 40-50 years in good health.

This chain joins TRBV29-1 and TRBJ2-7; no firm D call. Germline assignment: CDR1 SQVTM and CDR2 ANQGSEA. Trimming cost V 2 bases and J 7 bases, with 12 bases left between them. This CDR3 region has 12 residues. As DNA, the CDR3 is TGCAGCGTTGAACTGTACCGGCGGGAGCAGTACTTC. Translating gives CSVELYRREQYF.

The sample holds one count of this clonotype. The chain has TRBV9 and TRBJ2-7, with 7 bases matching TRBD2. The CDR3 consists of 15 residues. The germline CDR1 and CDR2 sequences are SGDLS and YYNGEE. The junction had 9 bases not matched to a gene; V was cut back by 4 bases and J by 2 bases. The CDR3 loop is CASSPTPGLAYEQYF. CDR3 sequence (DNA): TGTGCCAGCAGCCCAACCCCTGGACTAGCCTACGAGCAGTACTTC.

V and J are TRBV4-2 and TRBJ2-3; D unresolved. The length of the CDR3 is 14 residues. The V end lost 0 bases, the J end lost 4 bases, and 8 bases lay between the germline ends. CDR1 and CDR2 (germline): LGHNA, YNFKEQ. The CDR3 loop reads CASSQDGRSDTQYF. The CDR3 region has the DNA TGTGCCAGCAGCCAAGATGGGCGATCAGATACGCAGTATTTT.

This rearrangement joins TRBV7-8 to TRBJ2-1, with 9 bases that match TRBD1. The trim removed 5 bases at V and 8 bases at J, leaving 4 bases unmatched. The germline V gene has CDR1 SGHVS and CDR2 FQNEAQ. The CDR3 covers 13 residues. The CDR3 coding sequence is TGTGCCAGCAGCACCGGGACAGGGTATGAGCAGTTCTTC. Translated: CASSTGTGYEQFF. The entire variable domain, with the rest obtained from reference TRBV7-8 and TRBJ2-1, is as follows: GAGVSQSPRYKVAKRGQDVALRCDPISGHVSLFWYQQALGQGPEFLTYFQNEAQLDKSGLPSDRFFAERPEGSVSTLKIQRTQQEDSAVYLCASSTGTGYEQFFGPGTRLTVL.

This clonotype has only one observation. A much more abundant neighbour one base away suggests this may be a read error. J is TRBJ2-5 and V is TRBV20-1; D may be TRBD2 (7 bases). CDR3 length equals 15 residues. Germline V gene data show CDR1 as DFQATT and CDR2 as SNEGSKA (reference sequence). The ends were cut back, 8 bases at V and 1 base at J, with 20 bases in the middle. The CDR3 spells CSHVRGRGLQETQYF. CDR3 DNA sequence: TGCAGTCATGTCCGGGGGCGGGGGCTCCAAGAGACCCAGTACTTC.

This clonotype occurred many times. The rearrangement joins TRBV4-2 to TRBJ2-4; 11 bases align to TRBD2. J lost 0 bases, V lost 4 bases, and 8 bases had no gene match. This CDR3 comprises 18 residues. Germline loops: CDR1 LGHNA, CDR2 YNFKEQ. The chain's CDR3 is CASSPTLTSGTAKNIQYF. CDR3 nucleotides: TGTGCCAGCAGCCCAACGCTGACTAGCGGGACAGCCAAAAACATTCAGTACTTC.

Only one count was recorded for this clonotype. The chain combines TRBV20-1 with TRBJ2-3; D gene unclear. The CDR3 covers 14 residues. The germline V and J ends were trimmed by 3 bases and 0 bases, with 10 bases remaining between them. Germline V gene data show CDR1 as DFQATT and CDR2 as SNEGSKA (reference sequence). CDR3 nucleotide sequence: TGCAGTGCTAGTATAACCGCTAGCACAGATACGCAGTATTTT. Residues: CSASITASTDTQYF.

The chain joins TRBV29-1 to TRBJ2-1; D may correspond to TRBD1 or TRBD2 (6 bases each). The germline V gene encodes CDR1 SQVTM and CDR2 ANQGSEA. Deletions cut 4 bases from V and 7 bases from J, with 17 bases between. This CDR3 has 14 residues. The CDR3 nucleotides read TGCAGCGTTGGAGGCGGGACACGAAAAAATGAGCAGTTCTTC. Encoded protein: CSVGGGTRKNEQFF.

The rearrangement joins TRBV2 to TRBJ1-6; 10 bases are shared with TRBD1. This CDR3 contains 15 residues. V dropped 3 bases and J dropped 10; count of bases not matched to a gene: 6. The germline V gene has CDR1 SNHLY and CDR2 FYNNEI. CDR3 in amino acids: CASSEGGTGDSPLHF. The CDR3 DNA reads TGTGCCAGCAGTGAGGGCGGGACAGGGGACTCACCCCTCCACTTT.

The chain joins TRBV7-3 to TRBJ2-3; 9 bases are shared with TRBD2. With 5 bases clipped from V and 3 bases from J, the junction kept 12 bases outside the gene matches. The germline V gene has CDR1 SGHTA and CDR2 FQGTGA. The CDR3 has 17 residues. CDR3 nucleotide sequence: TGTGCCAGCAGCCCCCAACCCGGCGGGAGGGTTACAGATACGCAGTATTTT. This translates into CASSPQPGGRVTDTQYF.

The V and J genes are TRBV29-1 and TRBJ2-3; 8 bases match TRBD1. In germline, CDR1 is SQVTM, CDR2 ANQGSEA. V lost 2 bases to trimming and J lost 5 bases; unmatched junction nucleotides: 3. The CDR3 is 13 amino acids. The CDR3 DNA reads as TGCAGCGTTGAAATCAGGGGGCTAGATACGCAGTATTTT. Translating gives CSVEIRGLDTQYF.

In this sample, this clonotype turned up a few times. V gene TRBV12-3 or TRBV12-4 combines with J gene TRBJ2-7, with TRBD2 identical over 10 bases. CDR3 length: 15 residues. V lost 7 bases and J lost 2; bases outside the gene matches: 8. CDR3 coding DNA: TGTGCCAGCAACCTAGGGACTAGCGCAGCCTACGAGCAGTACTTC. This sequence encodes CASNLGTSAAYEQYF.

Only a few counts were recorded for this clonotype. The CDR3 nucleotides are TGTGCCAGCAGTTTGGGGCAGGGAGGCGCAGATACGCAGTATTTT. As protein: CASSLGQGGADTQYF. This chain uses TRBV27 with TRBJ2-3; tentatively, D is TRBD2 (6 bases). V was cut by 3 bases and J by 4 bases, with 14 bases left in between. Germline values: CDR1 MNHEY, CDR2 SMNVEV (reference sequence). The CDR3 has 15 residues.

This clonotype has only a few counts. This rearrangement joins TRBV20-1 to TRBJ2-3, with D unclear. Germline V CDR1 and CDR2: DFQATT, SNEGSKA (reference sequence). Trimming pared 1 base from V and 5 bases from J, leaving 1 base between. The CDR3 length is 10 residues. The CDR3 DNA is TGCAGTGCTAGAGGAGATACGCAGTATTTT. Encoded protein: CSARGDTQYF.

This chain uses TRBV6-1 with TRBJ2-5; 12 bases are a match to TRBD2. The J call may be mistaken, given a closer DNA end match to TRBJ2-7. Germline-derived CDR1 and CDR2 are MNHNS and SASEGT. This CDR3 is built from 20 residues. The CDR3 bases are TGTGCCAGCAGAAAAATTCTAGCGGGAGGGCCCTCTCCCTCAAACTACGAGCAGTACTTC. Protein sequence: CASRKILAGGPSPSNYEQYF.

The V call is TRBV29-1, the J call TRBJ1-2; the match to TRBD1 covers 7 bases. Trimming cost V 0 bases and J 5 bases; bases outside gene matches: 6. The CDR3 contains 14 residues. CDR1 is SQVTM, CDR2 ANQGSEA, per germline. CDR3 protein: CSVEEYDRDYGYTF. CDR3 DNA: TGCAGCGTTGAAGAGTATGACAGGGATTATGGCTACACCTTC.

V is TRBV6-5 and J is TRBJ2-7, with D unresolved. Trimming removed 5 bases from V and 1 base from J, with 12 bases in between. CDR1 and CDR2 (germline): MNHEY, SVGAGI. CDR3 length: 14 amino acids. In DNA form, the CDR3 reads TGTGCCAGCAGTGTCGAAGACGGATCCTACGAGCAGTACTTC. It encodes CASSVEDGSYEQYF.

The V call is TRBV6-6, the J call TRBJ1-5; D perhaps matches TRBD1 (5 bases). The germline V and J ends were trimmed by 2 bases and 6 bases, with 14 bases remaining between them. The CDR3 runs 15 residues. The germline CDR1 and CDR2 sequences are MNHNY and SVGAGI (reference sequence). CDR3 protein: CASSYQSGFGQPQHF. CDR3 bases: TGTGCCAGCAGTTACCAGTCAGGGTTCGGTCAGCCCCAGCATTTT.

This sequence joins TRBV27 and TRBJ1-1; D ambiguous. Germline CDR1 is MNHEY and CDR2 is SMNVEV (reference sequence). The length of the CDR3 is 14 residues. CDR3 amino acids: CGHYTLPDNTEAFF. The CDR3 nucleotides are TGTGGCCATTACACGCTCCCCGATAACACTGAAGCTTTCTTT.

This clonotype was seen only a few times. This chain links TRBV29-1 with TRBJ2-1, with D perhaps matching TRBD2 (5 bases). The CDR3 is made up of 12 amino acids. Germline V gives CDR1 SQVTM, CDR2 ANQGSEA. Trimming took off 3 bases at V and 9 bases at J, with 12 bases between the two ends. The chain's CDR3 is CSVDIGVGEQFF. The CDR3 DNA reads TGCAGCGTTGACATCGGGGTGGGTGAGCAGTTCTTC.

This clonotype was counted a few times. The chain has TRBV29-1 and TRBJ2-7; 14 bases agree with TRBD2. V gave up 6 bases and J gave up 7 bases; unmatched junction bases: 5. This CDR3 region has 13 residues. The germline V gene encodes CDR1 SQVTM and CDR2 ANQGSEA. As DNA, the CDR3 is TGCAGCGTGGGACTAGCGGGAGAGTATGAGCAGTACTTC. Encoded protein: CSVGLAGEYEQYF.

V and J are TRBV4-2 and TRBJ2-7; 10 bases agree with TRBD1. CDR3 length equals 16 residues. Trimming removed 3 bases from V and 6 bases from J; junction bases left unmatched: 11. Germline V gene sequence: CDR1 LGHNA, CDR2 YNFKEQ. CDR3 coding DNA: TGTGCCAGCAGCCACGGACAGGGGGAACCATTTAGCGAGCAGTACTTC. Its translation: CASSHGQGEPFSEQYF.

The chain combines TRBV20-1 with TRBJ1-2; no clear D gene. The CDR3 loop spans 13 amino acids. Trimming removed 6 bases from V and 4 bases from J, with 15 bases in between. Germline loops: CDR1 DFQATT, CDR2 SNEGSKA (reference sequence). The CDR3 reads CSAPAGIGYGYTF. The CDR3 region has the DNA TGCAGTGCGCCAGCGGGGATCGGCTATGGCTACACCTTC.

This clonotype was seen a handful of times. The genes are TRBV5-1 and TRBJ1-4; possible D gene TRBD1, 5 bases. V was clipped by 2 bases and J by 4 bases, with 15 bases between them. Germline V gene sequence: CDR1 SGHRS, CDR2 YFSETQ. The CDR3 spans 16 residues. The CDR3 DNA reads as TGCGCCAGCAGCTTTTCCACCGGGACGGGTAATGAAAAACTGTTTTTT. It codes for CASSFSTGTGNEKLFF. Combining the CDR3 with reference TRBV5-1 and TRBJ1-4 gives the whole variable domain KAGVTQTPRYLIKTRGQQVTLSCSPISGHRSVSWYQQTPGQGLQFLFEYFSETQRNKGNFPGRFSGRQFSNSRSEMNVSTLELGDSALYLCASSFSTGTGNEKLFFGSGTQLSVL.

This chain connects TRBV7-2 to TRBJ2-3, with 12 bases aligning to TRBD2. The ends lost 6 bases at V and 11 bases at J; junction bases unmatched: 12. CDR3 length equals 15 residues. Germline V gene lookup returns CDR1 SGHTA and CDR2 FQGNSA. CDR3 bases: TGTGCCAGCAGTCGACTAGCGGGAGTTGGTTGTTTGCAGTATTTT. It yields the protein CASSRLAGVGCLQYF. Supplemented by reference TRBV7-2 and TRBJ2-3, the full variable domain reads GAGVSQSPSNKVTEKGKDVELRCDPISGHTALYWYRQSLGQGLEFLIYFQGNSAPDKSGLPSDRFSAERTGGSVSTLTIQRTQQEDSAVYLCASSRLAGVGCLQYFGPGTRLTVL.